The 32 T cell receptor beta chains reported below all come from one sample, sequenced in a study of preoperative IRX-2 immunotherapy in early breast cancer. Only in-frame clones appear in the TCRdb table, and some are missing; sequencing was by immunoSEQ multiplex PCR. There are over 60,000 clones in the sample; approximately 95% occur only once, and 1.5% to 2% lies in the top ten. Treatment denoted: preoperative locoregional IRX-2 cytokine immunotherapy. The biological material was taken from a patient treated with IRX-2 immunotherapy. The source is a human donor with breast cancer.

The chain links TRBV9 to TRBJ1-2; D is possibly TRBD1 (6 bases). CDR1 and CDR2 from the germline V gene are SGDLS and YYNGEE. Between the trimmed V and J ends, which lost 4 bases and 1 base, there was a span of 11 bases. The CDR3 extends over 14 amino acids. For the CDR3, the DNA is TGTGCCAGCAGCCCACAGGGTAATAACTATGGCTACACCTTC. Translating gives CASSPQGNNYGYTF.

The V call is TRBV27, the J call TRBJ2-6; D is ambiguous. Trimming took off 6 bases at V and 1 base at J, with 4 bases between the two ends. This CDR3 comprises 13 residues. CDR1 is MNHEY and CDR2 is SMNVEV in the germline V gene (reference sequence). The CDR3 spells CASSPSGANVLTF. CDR3 sequence (DNA): TGTGCCAGCAGCCCTTCTGGGGCCAACGTCCTGACTTTC.

This sequence joins TRBV28 and TRBJ2-7; 9 nucleotides line up with TRBD1. V trimming: 7 bases; J trimming: 0 bases; junction bases outside the gene matches: 10. Germline V gives CDR1 MDHEN, CDR2 SYDVKM. This CDR3 comprises 16 residues. The CDR3 DNA reads as TGTGCCAGCACCTTAACAGGGGGCCAGAGCTCCTACGAGCAGTACTTC. This gives the protein CASTLTGGQSSYEQYF. The variable domain in full, with the rest retrieved from reference TRBV28 and TRBJ2-7, is DVKVTQSSRYLVKRTGEKVFLECVQDMDHENMFWYRQDPGLGLRLIYFSYDVKMKEKGDIPEGYSVSREKKERFSLILESASTNQTSMYLCASTLTGGQSSYEQYFGPGTRLTVT.

The rearrangement uses TRBV4-2 and TRBJ1-4; D gene unclear. This CDR3 has 12 residues. The ends were cut back, 5 bases at V and 7 bases at J, with 8 bases in the middle. Germline V gene data show CDR1 as LGHNA and CDR2 as YNFKEQ. CDR3 coding DNA: TGTGCCAGCAGCTGGTCTAGTGAAAAACTGTTTTTT. Its protein is CASSWSSEKLFF.

This chain joins TRBV19 and TRBJ2-4; the D is unclear. This CDR3 is 12 amino acids long. Germline CDR1 is LNHDA and CDR2 is SQIVND (reference sequence). Trimming stripped 4 bases from V and 6 bases from J, with 7 bases between. The CDR3 DNA reads TGTGCCAGTAGTAAACAGAGAAACATTCAGTACTTC. Protein: CASSKQRNIQYF.

This sequence joins TRBV5-4 and TRBJ2-7; D is perhaps TRBD1 or TRBD2 (5 bases each). Germline lookup yields CDR1 SGHNT and CDR2 YYREEE (reference sequence). CDR3 length equals 14 residues. The ends were cut back, 1 base at V and 3 bases at J, with 11 bases in the middle. CDR3 coding DNA: TGTGCCAGCAGCTTGTCGGGACCCAGCTACGAGCAGTACTTC. Its protein product is CASSLSGPSYEQYF.

J is TRBJ1-4 and V is TRBV5-1; 7 bases fit TRBD1. The germline V gene encodes CDR1 SGHRS and CDR2 YFSETQ. This CDR3 has 15 residues. V gave up 8 bases and J gave up 6 bases; unmatched junction bases: 13. CDR3 sequence reads: CASSIPGGGDEKLFF. The CDR3 DNA sequence: TGCGCCAGTAGTATACCAGGGGGAGGAGATGAAAAACTGTTTTTT. The full variable domain, rest sourced from reference TRBV5-1 and TRBJ1-4, is KAGVTQTPRYLIKTRGQQVTLSCSPISGHRSVSWYQQTPGQGLQFLFEYFSETQRNKGNFPGRFSGRQFSNSRSEMNVSTLELGDSALYLCASSIPGGGDEKLFFGSGTQLSVL.

The chain joins TRBV13 to TRBJ1-2; D may be TRBD1 (5 bases). CDR3 size: 14 residues. Germline-derived CDR1 and CDR2 are PRHDT and FYEKMQ (reference sequence). Trimming stripped 0 bases from V and 4 bases from J, with 9 bases between. CDR3 sequence: CASSLGGGSYGYTF. The CDR3 DNA is TGTGCCAGCAGCTTAGGCGGGGGATCCTATGGCTACACCTTC. The whole variable domain, remainder taken from reference TRBV13 and TRBJ1-2, is AAGVIQSPRHLIKEKRETATLKCYPIPRHDTVYWYQQGPGQDPQFLISFYEKMQSDKGSIPDRFSAQQFSDYHSELNMSSLELGDSALYFCASSLGGGSYGYTFGSGTRLTVV.

V gene TRBV19 combines with J gene TRBJ2-2; D may be TRBD2 (5 bases). The V and J ends lost 4 bases and 7 bases respectively, with 10 bases between them. From germline, CDR1 is LNHDA and CDR2 SQIVND (reference sequence). The CDR3 is 13 amino acids. The CDR3 spells CASSSTRFGELFF. DNA for the CDR3: TGTGCCAGTAGTAGTACTAGGTTCGGGGAGCTGTTTTTT.

The rearrangement uses TRBV19 and TRBJ2-2; 10 positions agree with TRBD2. CDR1 and CDR2 from the germline V gene are LNHDA and SQIVND (reference sequence). CDR3 length: 18 residues. J gave up 7 bases and V 6 bases, and 17 bases lay outside the gene matches. Here the CDR3 reads CASSDILAGVARHGELFF. The CDR3 nucleotides read TGTGCCAGTAGCGATATCCTAGCGGGGGTCGCTCGGCACGGGGAGCTGTTTTTT.

This clone came up once. V usage is TRBV7-9 and J usage is TRBJ1-6; D gene unclear. V lost 5 bases and J lost 0, with 17 bases in between. Germline V lookup: CDR1 SEHNR, CDR2 FQNEAQ (reference sequence). The CDR3 consists of 18 residues. CDR3 sequence reads: CASSGPTGKGSYNSPLHF. The CDR3, as DNA: TGTGCCAGCAGCGGCCCCACCGGCAAAGGCTCCTATAATTCACCCCTCCACTTT.

The gene calls are TRBV27 and TRBJ2-2; D possibly corresponds to TRBD1 (5 bases). Germline CDR1 is MNHEY and CDR2 is SMNVEV (reference sequence). The CDR3 loop spans 16 amino acids. Trimming left V 5 bases short and J 5 bases short, with 18 bases between. In nucleotides, the CDR3 is TGTGCCAGCAGTCCGACCCCAGGGCGAGGAACCGGGGAGCTGTTTTTT. Encoded protein: CASSPTPGRGTGELFF.

This chain joins TRBV13 and TRBJ2-3; 13 bases align to TRBD2. This CDR3 comprises 19 residues. Losses at the gene ends were 5 bases for V and 4 bases for J; bases not matched to a gene: 15. CDR1 is PRHDT, CDR2 FYEKMQ, per germline (reference sequence). The CDR3 nucleotides are TGTGCCAGCAGCAGCTTTAAGGGTACACTAGCGGGGGGGCCAGATACGCAGTATTTT. Translation gives CASSSFKGTLAGGPDTQYF.

This clone appeared a single time. The chain employs TRBV11-2 and TRBJ2-7; D not certain. Per germline, CDR1 SGHAT and CDR2 FQNNGV. Trimming removed 1 base from V and 6 bases from J, with 4 bases in between. This CDR3 is built from 11 residues. CDR3 sequence reads: CASSLVREQYF. The CDR3 coding sequence is TGTGCCAGCAGCTTAGTTCGCGAGCAGTACTTC. The variable domain in full, with the rest retrieved from reference TRBV11-2 and TRBJ2-7, is EAGVAQSPRYKIIEKRQSVAFWCNPISGHATLYWYQQILGQGPKLLIQFQNNGVVDDSQLPKDRFSAERLKGVDSTLKIQPAKLEDSAVYLCASSLVREQYFGPGTRLTVT.

The rearrangement uses TRBV6-1 and TRBJ2-7; 10 bases agree with TRBD2. Germline-derived CDR1 and CDR2 are MNHNS and SASEGT. This CDR3 comprises 14 residues. Trimming removed 7 bases from V and 7 bases from J; junction bases left unmatched: 10. CDR3 sequence (DNA): TGTGCCAGCACCCCCCTAGCGGGAGTGTTTGAGCAGTACTTC. This codes for CASTPLAGVFEQYF.

The chain joins TRBV6-5 to TRBJ2-5; the match to TRBD2 covers 7 bases. Gene TRBJ2-7 matches the end of the DNA better, so the J call may be wrong. Germline V lookup: CDR1 MNHEY, CDR2 SVGAGI. The CDR3 is 13 residues long. The CDR3 is CASSTAGVGEQYF. DNA of the CDR3: TGTGCCAGCAGTACGGCGGGAGTGGGCGAGCAGTACTTC.

The chain combines TRBV7-2 with TRBJ1-2; TRBD1 might be the D (5 bases). The CDR3 loop spans 15 amino acids. Germline V CDR1 and CDR2: SGHTA, FQGNSA. Between the trimmed V and J ends, which lost 0 bases and 7 bases, there was a span of 15 bases. This CDR3 reads CASSLAQGWWAGYTF. In nucleotides, the CDR3 is TGTGCCAGCAGCTTAGCGCAGGGCTGGTGGGCTGGCTACACCTTC.

This chain uses TRBV7-9 with TRBJ1-5; no firm D call. V gave up 1 base and J gave up 9 bases, with 19 bases separating them. The CDR3 length is 16 residues. Per the germline V gene, CDR1 is SEHNR and CDR2 is FQNEAQ (reference sequence). The CDR3 reads CASSLVTPVDGRPQHF. The DNA of the CDR3 is TGTGCCAGCAGCTTAGTGACCCCCGTTGATGGTCGGCCCCAGCATTTT.

The chain recombines TRBV23-1 with TRBJ1-2, with unresolved D. TRBV23-1 is an ORF, and what it does is uncertain. Between the trimmed V and J ends, which lost 8 bases and 3 bases, there was a span of 19 bases. This CDR3 region has 15 residues. In DNA form, the CDR3 reads TGCGCCAGCCTGCCCGAGGGCCCCGAGGACTATGGCTACACCTTC. This codes for CASLPEGPEDYGYTF.

The rearrangement uses TRBV2 and TRBJ2-2, with D perhaps assigned TRBD1 or TRBD2 (6 bases each). The ends were cut back, 7 bases at V and 5 bases at J, with 11 bases in the middle. Germline V gene data show CDR1 as SNHLY and CDR2 as FYNNEI. The CDR3 runs to 13 residues. CDR3 sequence: CASIKGGTGELFF. The DNA of the CDR3 is TGTGCCAGCATCAAAGGGGGGACCGGGGAGCTGTTTTTT.

This chain uses TRBV25-1 with TRBJ2-1; 11 nucleotides agree with TRBD2. CDR3 size: 16 residues. Germline V gene lookup returns CDR1 MGHDK and CDR2 SYGVNS. J was trimmed by 5 bases and V by 2 bases; bases with no gene match: 5. The CDR3 sequence: CASSETTGLADNEQFF. CDR3 coding DNA: TGTGCCAGCAGTGAAACCACGGGACTAGCGGACAATGAGCAGTTCTTC.

The chain links TRBV11-2 to TRBJ1-5; D is ambiguous. This CDR3 is 13 amino acids long. The germline V gene has CDR1 SGHAT and CDR2 FQNNGV. V lost 0 bases, J lost 6 bases, and 6 bases lay in between. This CDR3 is CASSLEWSQPQHF. The CDR3 nucleotides are TGTGCCAGCAGCTTAGAATGGAGTCAGCCCCAGCATTTT.

This chain joins TRBV7-6 and TRBJ2-2, with 7 positions matching TRBD1. The germline V gene has CDR1 SGHVS and CDR2 FNYEAQ. After removal of 1 base from V and 3 bases from J, the junction contained 5 bases not matched to a gene. CDR3 length: 16 residues. The CDR3 DNA follows: TGTGCCAGCAGCTTAGTTTTTCAGGGGGACACCGGGGAGCTGTTTTTT. Its translation: CASSLVFQGDTGELFF.

The V call is TRBV5-4, the J call TRBJ1-6; D is unresolved. Looked up from germline, CDR1 is SGHNT and CDR2 is YYREEE (reference sequence). The CDR3 length is 13 residues. V dropped 4 bases and J dropped 10 bases, with 12 bases sitting between them. In nucleotides, the CDR3 is TGTGCCAGCAGCGAGGAGGTAGAATCACCCCTCCACTTT. Its translation is CASSEEVESPLHF.

The V call is TRBV10-3, the J call TRBJ2-1; 7 bases are shared with TRBD1. The CDR3 is 14 residues long. The germline V gene encodes CDR1 ENHRY and CDR2 SYGVKD. J lost 0 bases, V lost 11 bases, and 7 bases had no gene match. CDR3 residues: CAGATGPSYNEQFF. CDR3 coding DNA: TGTGCCGGGGCGACAGGGCCCTCCTACAATGAGCAGTTCTTC.

V gene TRBV5-8 combines with J gene TRBJ1-4; possibly TRBD1 for D (6 bases). Between the trimmed V and J ends, which lost 0 bases and 9 bases, there was a span of 15 bases. The CDR3 length is 15 residues. Germline CDR1 and CDR2: SGHTS and YDEGEE. The DNA of the CDR3 is TGTGCCAGCAGCTTGGAGAACCACAGGGCGCAAAAACTGTTTTTT. This encodes CASSLENHRAQKLFF.

The V gene is TRBV4-3, the J gene TRBJ2-2; tentatively, D is TRBD1 or TRBD2 (6 bases each). Looked up from germline, CDR1 is LGHNA and CDR2 is YSLEER. The CDR3 is 15 amino acids. The V gene lost 0 bases and the J gene lost 5 bases, with 10 bases spanning the gap. CDR3 in amino acids: CASSQDPGATGELFF. The CDR3 DNA reads as TGCGCCAGCAGCCAAGACCCGGGGGCGACCGGGGAGCTGTTTTTT.

This chain connects TRBV18 to TRBJ2-7; D could derive from TRBD1 or TRBD2 (5 bases each). Trimming stripped 6 bases from V and 13 bases from J, with 16 bases between. The CDR3 totals 11 residues. CDR1 and CDR2 (germline): KGHSH, LQKENI. The CDR3 spells CASSYRDVKYF. CDR3 DNA: TGTGCCAGCTCGTACCGGGACGTCAAATACTTC.

This chain joins TRBV7-2 and TRBJ2-7; 9 bases are shared with TRBD1. Germline CDR1 is SGHTA and CDR2 is FQGNSA. J was trimmed by 2 bases and V by 4 bases; bases with no gene match: 6. The CDR3 spans 15 residues. The CDR3 reads CASSYWTGAPYEQYF. CDR3 coding DNA: TGTGCCAGCAGCTACTGGACAGGGGCGCCCTACGAGCAGTACTTC.

The genes are TRBV9 and TRBJ2-1, with 9 bases that match TRBD2. Germline V gene lookup returns CDR1 SGDLS and CDR2 YYNGEE. The CDR3 contains 15 residues. Losses at the gene ends were 4 bases for V and 2 bases for J; bases not matched to a gene: 4. DNA of the CDR3: TGTGCCAGCAGCCCTTTAGCGGGAGCCTACAATGAGCAGTTCTTC. Its protein is CASSPLAGAYNEQFF.

This clone was seen only a few times. The genes are TRBV29-1 and TRBJ2-7; the D is unclear. The CDR3 is 12 amino acids. Germline V lookup: CDR1 SQVTM, CDR2 ANQGSEA. Trimming stripped 6 bases from V and 7 bases from J, with 16 bases between. The CDR3: CSVAISPLEQYF. In nucleotides, the CDR3 is TGCAGCGTCGCCATATCCCCCCTGGAGCAGTACTTC.

The chain has TRBV27 and TRBJ2-7; D not resolved. This CDR3 is 14 amino acids long. CDR1 is MNHEY and CDR2 is SMNVEV in the germline V gene (reference sequence). V was clipped by 3 bases and J by 8 bases, with 17 bases between them. The CDR3 spells CASSFSGSATKQYF. The CDR3 nucleotides read TGTGCCAGCAGTTTTTCTGGCAGTGCAACGAAGCAGTACTTC.